The 16 T cell receptor beta chains reported below all come from one sample, sequenced in a study of blood T cell repertoires in COVID-19. TCRdb's copy holds only in-frame clones and misses some; the assay was immunoSEQ multiplex PCR. The sample has more than 300,000 clones; more than 75% are singletons. Source material: peripheral blood. These receptors were collected from a woman aged 45-65 years with acute or convalescent COVID-19.

The chain couples TRBV28 to TRBJ1-1, with TRBD1 matching over 9 bases. Trimming removed 6 bases from V and 5 bases from J; junction bases left unmatched: 22. The CDR3 sequence is 19 residues long. Germline V lookup: CDR1 MDHEN, CDR2 SYDVKM. The CDR3 DNA is TGTGCCAGCAGCCTCACGGATCCCTACATTGACAGGGGGGGGACTGAAGCTTTCTTT. This gives the protein CASSLTDPYIDRGGTEAFF.

V usage is TRBV27 and J usage is TRBJ2-7; perhaps TRBD2 as D (6 bases). From germline, CDR1 is MNHEY and CDR2 SMNVEV (reference sequence). The CDR3 consists of 13 residues. V lost 6 bases and J 1 base, leaving 10 bases between the germline ends. The CDR3, as DNA: TGTGCCAGCAGGGGGGGTCTATCCTACGAGCAGTACTTC. Translated: CASRGGLSYEQYF.

V is TRBV7-9 and J is TRBJ1-5; D unresolved. V was pared by 1 base and J by 7 bases, with 8 bases between. Germline CDR1 and CDR2: SEHNR and FQNEAQ (reference sequence). The CDR3 is 13 residues long. Here the CDR3 DNA reads TGTGCCAGCAGCTTAGAGCGCGGGCAGCCCCAGCATTTT. This sequence encodes CASSLERGQPQHF.

The gene calls are TRBV27 and TRBJ2-7; 9 bases agree with TRBD1. The V segment lost 5 bases and the J segment 5 bases; nucleotides outside the gene matches: 10. The CDR3 is 15 amino acids. The germline V gene has CDR1 MNHEY and CDR2 SMNVEV (reference sequence). CDR3 coding DNA: TGTGCCAGCAGTCCCTGGCGACAGGGGGTCCACGAGCAGTACTTC. Its protein is CASSPWRQGVHEQYF.

The genes are TRBV5-1 and TRBJ1-6; TRBD1 might be the D (6 bases). The germline CDR1 and CDR2 sequences are SGHRS and YFSETQ. Trimming cost V 4 bases and J 10 bases, with 12 bases left between them. The CDR3 contains 13 residues. The CDR3 bases are TGCGCCAGCAGCGGCAGGGGTAAATCACCCCTCCACTTT. Translated, it gives CASSGRGKSPLHF.

In its sample, this clone was seen a few times. CDR3 sequence: CASSYSTSGTDTQYF. For the CDR3, the DNA is TGTGCCAGCAGTTACTCGACTAGCGGGACAGATACGCAGTATTTT. The chain links TRBV6-2 or TRBV6-3 to TRBJ2-3; 10 bases line up with TRBD2. This CDR3 spans 15 amino acids. V lost 0 bases, J lost 3 bases, and 0 bases stayed unmatched. Germline V gene lookup returns CDR1 MNHEY and CDR2 SVGEGT.

The genes are TRBV6-5 and TRBJ2-7; TRBD1 agrees at 7 bases. Germline V gene data show CDR1 as MNHEY and CDR2 as SVGAGI. J gave up 3 bases and V 5 bases, and 4 bases lay outside the gene matches. This CDR3 contains 13 residues. CDR3 region: CASSTGTDYEQYF. CDR3 bases: TGTGCCAGCAGTACCGGGACAGACTACGAGCAGTACTTC.

The J gene is TRBJ2-1, the V gene TRBV9; 12 bases map to TRBD2. The V and J ends lost 0 bases and 7 bases, in that order; junction bases with no gene match: 5. Looked up from germline, CDR1 is SGDLS and CDR2 is YYNGEE. The CDR3 consists of 16 residues. CDR3 sequence reads: CASSVGGTSGLNEQFF. CDR3 sequence (DNA): TGTGCCAGCAGCGTAGGTGGGACTAGCGGGCTGAATGAGCAGTTCTTC.

This rearrangement joins TRBV2 to TRBJ1-3; D is ambiguous. Trimming took off 3 bases at V and 0 bases at J, with 12 bases between the two ends. Germline assignment: CDR1 SNHLY and CDR2 FYNNEI. This CDR3 has 16 residues. This CDR3 is CASSDYRRSSGNTIYF. CDR3 DNA sequence: TGTGCCAGCAGTGATTATCGGAGGAGCTCTGGAAACACCATATATTTT.

V is TRBV7-6 and J is TRBJ1-2, with 9 bases identical to TRBD1. V lost 2 bases and J lost 6; bases outside the gene matches: 7. This CDR3 is built from 15 residues. CDR1 is SGHVS, CDR2 FNYEAQ, per germline. The DNA for the CDR3 is TGTGCCAGCAGCTTAAGGTGGGACAGGGAAGATGGCTACACCTTC. Its translation: CASSLRWDREDGYTF.

The chain combines TRBV7-8 with TRBJ2-7; 16 nucleotides match TRBD2. V was clipped by 5 bases and J by 2 bases; unmatched bases: 6. In germline, CDR1 is SGHVS, CDR2 FQNEAQ. The CDR3 consists of 17 residues. The DNA for the CDR3 is TGTGCCAGCAGCCCGGGACTAGCGGGAGGGTCAACCTACGAGCAGTACTTC. It is translated as CASSPGLAGGSTYEQYF.

The chain carries TRBV27 and TRBJ1-2; 9 nucleotides align to TRBD1. V trimming: 0 bases; J trimming: 0 bases; junction bases outside the gene matches: 8. This CDR3 is 18 amino acids long. The germline gives CDR1 MNHEY, CDR2 SMNVEV (reference sequence). CDR3 coding DNA: TGTGCCAGCAGTTTATCCCGGACAGGGGTGACGGCTAACTATGGCTACACCTTC. Translated: CASSLSRTGVTANYGYTF.

The chain is built from TRBV1 and TRBJ2-2; the table calls TRBD2, which could not be checked here. TRBV1 is a pseudogene. The CDR3 sequence is 17 residues long. The DNA of the CDR3 is TGCACCAGCAGCCAAGATTGGACTAGCGGGAACACCGGGGAGCTGTTTTTT. It specifies CTSSQDWTSGNTGELFF.

The J gene is TRBJ2-7, the V gene TRBV28; D uncertain. CDR1 MDHEN and CDR2 SYDVKM come from the germline V gene. The CDR3 is 12 residues long. V was trimmed by 7 bases and J by 6 bases, leaving 13 bases between them. The chain's CDR3 is CASTRLALEQYF. The CDR3 DNA sequence: TGTGCCAGCACGAGGCTTGCGCTCGAGCAGTACTTC.

V is TRBV2 and J is TRBJ2-7; D not certain. The CDR3 has 11 residues. Trimming took off 4 bases at V and 4 bases at J, with 5 bases between the two ends. Germline-derived CDR1 and CDR2 are SNHLY and FYNNEI. As DNA, the CDR3 is TGTGCCAGCAGTGGGGCTTACGAGCAGTACTTC. It is translated as CASSGAYEQYF.

This clone was found once. V and J are TRBV28 and TRBJ2-3, with TRBD1 matching over 7 bases. Unmatched junction bases numbered 4, after V lost 1 base and J lost 3 bases. CDR3 length: 15 amino acids. Germline V gives CDR1 MDHEN, CDR2 SYDVKM. The CDR3 region has the DNA TGTGCCAGCAGTTTATCGCACAGGGGTACAGATACGCAGTATTTT. This codes for CASSLSHRGTDTQYF.